The 27 T cell receptor beta chains below come from one sample, sequenced in a study of T cells in tuberculosis. Repertoires were generated with immunoSEQ multiplex PCR, while TCRdb's copy carries only in-frame clones and drops some. The data show around 30,000 clones, roughly 93% seen once. The sample was PBMCs. The receptors were gathered from a donor between 10 and 35 years old with latent tuberculosis or without tuberculosis infection.

The gene calls are TRBV5-4 and TRBJ2-7; TRBD1 agrees at 8 bases. The CDR3 loop spans 13 amino acids. V dropped 6 bases and J dropped 5; count of bases not matched to a gene: 7. Germline loops: CDR1 SGHNT, CDR2 YYREEE (reference sequence). The CDR3 loop is CASTRQGADEQYF. The CDR3 bases are TGTGCCAGCACTCGGCAGGGGGCAGACGAGCAGTACTTC.

The rearrangement uses TRBV28 and TRBJ1-6; D remains ambiguous. The CDR3 runs to 12 residues. In germline, CDR1 is MDHEN, CDR2 SYDVKM. Between the trimmed V and J ends, which lost 1 base and 9 bases, there was a span of 4 bases. Here the CDR3 reads CASSLLASPLHF. CDR3 DNA sequence: TGTGCCAGCAGTTTATTGGCTTCACCCCTCCACTTT.

This chain connects TRBV7-7 to TRBJ1-1; the D is unclear. Per the germline V gene, CDR1 is SSHAT and CDR2 is FNYEAQ (reference sequence). V was pared by 2 bases and J by 0 bases, with 25 bases between. The CDR3 spans 20 residues. The CDR3 DNA follows: TGTGCCAGCAGCTTATTTTGTTTTCGTACGACAAGAAATTTGAACACTGAAGCTTTCTTT. It is translated as CASSLFCFRTTRNLNTEAFF.

This clone was seen only once. The V gene is TRBV2, the J gene TRBJ1-6, with a weak D call TRBD1 (6 bases). Germline V lookup: CDR1 SNHLY, CDR2 FYNNEI. The CDR3 has 17 residues. The ends were cut back, 5 bases at V and 8 bases at J, with 22 bases in the middle. CDR3 nucleotide sequence: TGTGCCAGCAGTCGTCAGGCAGGGGAGTTAAAGTATTCACCCCTCCACTTT. Residues: CASSRQAGELKYSPLHF.

V gene TRBV27 combines with J gene TRBJ2-2; 8 bases are shared with TRBD1. The CDR3 extends over 16 amino acids. Germline V gene lookup returns CDR1 MNHEY and CDR2 SMNVEV (reference sequence). Germline trimming cut 7 bases from V and 3 bases from J; bases unmatched to any gene: 10. The CDR3 bases are TGTGCCAGCAATCCGATCAGGGGGCTCCACACCGGGGAGCTGTTTTTT. Residues: CASNPIRGLHTGELFF.

The rearrangement joins TRBV5-6 to TRBJ1-5, with TRBD1 as a possible D gene (5 bases). CDR1 is SGHDT and CDR2 is YYEEEE in the germline V gene. The CDR3 has 18 residues. With 1 base removed from V and 4 bases from J, the gap between germline ends came to 21 bases. CDR3 bases: TGTGCCAGCAGCTTGACAGGACGGGGGAATATTCGGAATCAGCCCCAGCATTTT. Protein product: CASSLTGRGNIRNQPQHF.

The chain is built from TRBV7-2 and TRBJ2-1; D might be TRBD2 (8 bases). The V end lost 5 bases, the J end lost 3 bases, and 14 bases lay between the germline ends. Germline CDR1 is SGHTA and CDR2 is FQGNSA. This CDR3 is 15 amino acids long. CDR3 DNA sequence: TGTGCCAGCAGCATCGGGAGGGACAGCTACAATGAGCAGTTCTTC. It specifies CASSIGRDSYNEQFF.

The rearrangement links TRBV6-5 to TRBJ2-3; 9 positions agree with TRBD2. CDR1 and CDR2 (germline): MNHEY, SVGAGI. The CDR3 extends over 14 amino acids. The V and J ends lost 2 bases and 4 bases, in that order; junction bases with no gene match: 1. CDR3 DNA: TGTGCCAGCAGTTACGGCGGGGGGGCAGATACGCAGTATTTT. It is translated as CASSYGGGADTQYF.

V usage is TRBV5-8 and J usage is TRBJ1-5; no clear D gene. V shed 6 bases and J shed 3 bases, with 13 bases lying between them. Looked up from germline, CDR1 is SGHTS and CDR2 is YDEGEE. The CDR3 covers 14 residues. CDR3 amino acids: CASTPSSYNQPQHF. As DNA, the CDR3 is TGTGCCAGCACACCATCCAGTTACAATCAGCCCCAGCATTTT. The whole variable domain, remainder taken from reference TRBV5-8 and TRBJ1-5, is EAGVTQSPTHLIKTRGQQATLRCSPISGHTSVYWYQQALGLGLQFLLWYDEGEERNRGNFPPRFSGRQFPNYSSELNVNALELEDSALYLCASTPSSYNQPQHFGDGTRLSIL.

The gene calls are TRBV4-2 and TRBJ1-3; 10 bases agree with TRBD1. After removal of 0 bases from V and 4 bases from J, the junction contained 12 bases not matched to a gene. The CDR3 totals 19 residues. Germline loops: CDR1 LGHNA, CDR2 YNFKEQ. The CDR3 sequence is CASSQESFRPGQGGNTIYF. In DNA form, the CDR3 reads TGTGCCAGCAGCCAAGAATCCTTCCGACCGGGACAGGGGGGAAACACCATATATTTT.

In this sample, this clone turned up once. The chain carries TRBV9 and TRBJ2-5; D is perhaps TRBD2 (6 bases). Trimming stripped 3 bases from V and 9 bases from J, with 15 bases between. CDR1 SGDLS and CDR2 YYNGEE come from the germline V gene. CDR3 size: 13 residues. The CDR3 spells CASSGPRGLAQYF. CDR3 coding DNA: TGTGCCAGCAGCGGCCCCCGGGGACTGGCCCAGTACTTC.

The rearrangement joins TRBV7-2 to TRBJ2-7, with D possibly matching TRBD2 (5 bases). Between the trimmed V and J ends, which lost 1 base and 3 bases, there was a span of 13 bases. The CDR3 has 15 residues. CDR1 SGHTA and CDR2 FQGNSA come from the germline V gene. The DNA of the CDR3 is TGTGCCAGCAGCTTAGTGTCGGGATCTAGCTACGAGCAGTACTTC. Its protein is CASSLVSGSSYEQYF.

The CDR3 coding sequence is TGCGCCAGCAGCCAAGAGGGACAGGGGTTAGGTAATGAAAAACTGTTTTTT. Translated: CASSQEGQGLGNEKLFF. The chain recombines TRBV4-1 with TRBJ1-4; TRBD1 matches at 10 bases. Germline CDR1 and CDR2: MGHRA and YSYEKL. The CDR3 runs to 17 residues. V gave up 0 bases and J gave up 4 bases; unmatched junction bases: 5.

The rearrangement links TRBV5-1 to TRBJ2-1; possibly TRBD1 for D (5 bases). Trimming shortened V by 2 bases and J by 0 bases, and 9 bases separated the two germline ends. Per germline, CDR1 SGHRS and CDR2 YFSETQ. There are 15 residues in the CDR3. CDR3 sequence reads: CASSLGASSYNEQFF. The CDR3 DNA sequence: TGCGCCAGCAGCTTAGGGGCCAGCTCCTACAATGAGCAGTTCTTC. Filled out from reference TRBV5-1 and TRBJ2-1, the complete variable domain reads KAGVTQTPRYLIKTRGQQVTLSCSPISGHRSVSWYQQTPGQGLQFLFEYFSETQRNKGNFPGRFSGRQFSNSRSEMNVSTLELGDSALYLCASSLGASSYNEQFFGPGTRLTVL.

This CDR3 is CASSQSGRRDNQPQHF. The CDR3 nucleotides read TGCGCCAGCAGTCAATCGGGCCGGAGGGACAATCAGCCCCAGCATTTT. This chain links TRBV23-1 with TRBJ1-5, with no clear D. TRBV23-1 is an ORF for which the function is uncertain. V was pared by 0 bases and J by 3 bases, with 12 bases between. The CDR3 consists of 16 residues.

The chain couples TRBV15 to TRBJ2-3; 10 positions match TRBD2. Germline V lookup: CDR1 LNHNV, CDR2 YYDKDF (reference sequence). The CDR3 covers 16 residues. J was trimmed by 6 bases and V by 3 bases; bases with no gene match: 9. Here the CDR3 reads CATSSGLAEGGDTQYF. The DNA for the CDR3 is TGTGCCACCAGCAGCGGACTAGCGGAAGGAGGGGATACGCAGTATTTT.

The chain has TRBV6-6 and TRBJ2-7; the match to TRBD1 covers 9 bases. The germline V gene encodes CDR1 MNHNY and CDR2 SVGAGI (reference sequence). Trimming took 0 bases from V and 3 from J; bases not matched to a gene: 0. CDR3 size: 14 residues. The CDR3 is CASSYSTGGYEQYF. The CDR3 DNA is TGTGCCAGCAGTTACTCGACAGGGGGCTACGAGCAGTACTTC.

The chain links TRBV7-9 to TRBJ1-6, with 9 bases that match TRBD1. CDR1 and CDR2 (germline): SEHNR, FQNEAQ (reference sequence). Trimming cost V 5 bases and J 6 bases; bases outside gene matches: 11. The CDR3 has 17 amino acids. As DNA, the CDR3 is TGTGCCAGCAGCCCGGAACAAGGGACAGGGAGTAATTCACCCCTCCACTTT. Its translation: CASSPEQGTGSNSPLHF.

The J gene is TRBJ2-7, the V gene TRBV11-2, with TRBD2 matching 10 bases. The CDR3 has 14 residues. From germline, CDR1 is SGHAT and CDR2 FQNNGV. The junction had 6 bases not matched to a gene; V was cut back by 3 bases and J by 7 bases. CDR3 region: CASSFLAGAGEQYF. For the CDR3, the DNA is TGTGCCAGCAGCTTCCTAGCGGGAGCTGGAGAGCAGTACTTC.

This rearrangement joins TRBV6-5 to TRBJ2-2; D possibly corresponds to TRBD2 (5 bases). Germline V lookup: CDR1 MNHEY, CDR2 SVGAGI. The CDR3 sequence is 13 residues long. Trimming took 2 bases from V and 5 from J, leaving 6 bases between them. CDR3 DNA sequence: TGTGCCAGCAGTTACCGGGGAACCGGGGAGCTGTTTTTT. This codes for CASSYRGTGELFF.

This chain joins TRBV19 and TRBJ1-1; 8 nucleotides match TRBD1. This CDR3 is built from 15 residues. V dropped 5 bases and J dropped 1; count of bases not matched to a gene: 6. Germline V gene lookup returns CDR1 LNHDA and CDR2 SQIVND (reference sequence). The CDR3: CASSLTGGSNTEAFF. The CDR3 bases are TGTGCCAGTAGTTTAACAGGGGGGTCGAACACTGAAGCTTTCTTT.

The chain carries TRBV6-5 and TRBJ2-7; TRBD2 is a possible D gene (5 bases). The CDR3 length is 13 residues. Germline loops: CDR1 MNHEY, CDR2 SVGAGI. V lost 3 bases and J 9 bases, leaving 15 bases between the germline ends. In nucleotides, the CDR3 is TGTGCCAGCAGTTATCCACAAACGGGGAGGCAGTACTTC. Protein: CASSYPQTGRQYF.

The rearrangement joins TRBV19 to TRBJ2-4, with TRBD2 identical over 8 bases. V gave up 7 bases and J gave up 5 bases; unmatched junction bases: 13. The CDR3 spans 16 residues. The germline gives CDR1 LNHDA, CDR2 SQIVND (reference sequence). Written as DNA, the CDR3 is TGTGCCAGTACCCCGTACCGGGGGGGCCCAGAAAACATTCAGTACTTC. Translated: CASTPYRGGPENIQYF.

The chain employs TRBV6-6 and TRBJ2-2, with 9 bases matching TRBD1. Germline assignment: CDR1 MNHNY and CDR2 SVGAGI (reference sequence). The CDR3 is 16 residues long. Trimming at V came to 6 bases and at J to 2 bases, leaving 7 bases not matched to a gene. The CDR3 sequence: CASSDPGQGNTGELFF. The CDR3, as DNA: TGTGCCAGCAGCGACCCGGGACAGGGAAACACCGGGGAGCTGTTTTTT.

The J gene is TRBJ1-5, the V gene TRBV28, with D possibly matching TRBD1 (5 bases). Germline CDR1 and CDR2: MDHEN and SYDVKM. The CDR3 covers 14 residues. Trimming cost V 2 bases and J 6 bases, with 11 bases left between them. Here the CDR3 reads CASSLRGRVQPQHF. As DNA, the CDR3 is TGTGCCAGCAGTTTAAGGGGTCGGGTTCAGCCCCAGCATTTT.

This chain joins TRBV19 and TRBJ2-2; the D gene is possibly TRBD1 (6 bases). V lost 9 bases and J 1 base, leaving 12 bases between the germline ends. This CDR3 has 14 amino acids. Germline assignment: CDR1 LNHDA and CDR2 SQIVND (reference sequence). DNA of the CDR3: TGTGCCAGCGGTAACAGGGAGAACACCGGGGAGCTGTTTTTT. Translated, it gives CASGNRENTGELFF.

Concerning this clone itself: Germline and junction disagree at one end, which may indicate a read error. The chain combines TRBV7-9 with TRBJ2-7; 8 positions agree with TRBD2. This CDR3 has 18 amino acids. The germline gives CDR1 SEHNR, CDR2 FQNEAQ (reference sequence). The CDR3 DNA reads TGTGCCAGCACCTTATCCACGGCGGAAGTAGCGGGGAACTACGAGCAGTACTTC. Its protein product is CASTLSTAEVAGNYEQYF.